This T cell receptor beta chain was identified in a study of T-cell memory formation after mild COVID-19. The study's findings and limits: Contracting clones, day 15 to 85, had balanced CD4/CD8, and later expanders favored CD4+. The study detected some responding clones in pre-infection memory, suggesting cross-reactive memory joined.

Libraries for TCRalpha and TCRbeta carried sample barcodes and unique molecular identifiers via 5'RACE. TCRdb called the 5' RACE reads again in MiXCR, with one record for every CDR3 protein. Here the sample spans about 340,000 distinct CDR3 sequences, around 13% being singletons. Looked up from germline, CDR1 is MNHEY and CDR2 is SMNVEV (reference sequence). The CDR3 sequence is 15 residues long. With 6 bases removed from V and 3 bases from J, the gap between germline ends came to 17 bases. This clonotype was picked up a small number of times. Its antigen is as yet unknown. The chain links TRBV27 to TRBJ1-1; the D gene is possibly TRBD1 (5 bases). The source is a man younger than 35 who had mild COVID-19 (a few samples of this study predate the infection). Cell type and time point are not known. Sequenced: PBMCs or a T cell subset sorted from them (not recorded which). The CDR3 coding sequence is TGTGCCAGCAGCCCTCTCGGGGGGGGAGACACTGAAGCTTTCTTT. Translation gives CASSPLGGGDTEAFF.